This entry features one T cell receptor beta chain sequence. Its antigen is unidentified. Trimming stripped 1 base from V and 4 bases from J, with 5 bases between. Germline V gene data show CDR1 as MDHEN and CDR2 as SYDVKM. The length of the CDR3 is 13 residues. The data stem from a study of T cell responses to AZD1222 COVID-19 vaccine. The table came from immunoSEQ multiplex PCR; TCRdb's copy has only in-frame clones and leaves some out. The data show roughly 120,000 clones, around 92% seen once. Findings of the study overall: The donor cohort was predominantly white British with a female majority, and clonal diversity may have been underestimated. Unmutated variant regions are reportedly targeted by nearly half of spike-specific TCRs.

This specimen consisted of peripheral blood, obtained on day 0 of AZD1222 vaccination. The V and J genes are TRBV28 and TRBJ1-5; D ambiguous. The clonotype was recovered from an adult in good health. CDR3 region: CASSLSDNQPQHF. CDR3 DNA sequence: TGTGCCAGCAGTTTATCAGATAATCAGCCCCAGCATTTT.